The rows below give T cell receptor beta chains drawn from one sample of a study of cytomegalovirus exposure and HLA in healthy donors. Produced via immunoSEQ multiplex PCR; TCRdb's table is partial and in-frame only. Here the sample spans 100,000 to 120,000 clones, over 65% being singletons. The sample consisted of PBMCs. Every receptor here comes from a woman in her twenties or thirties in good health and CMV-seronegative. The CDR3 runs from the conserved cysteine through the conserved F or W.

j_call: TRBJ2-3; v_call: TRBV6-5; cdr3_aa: CASSVRQGTTDTQYF
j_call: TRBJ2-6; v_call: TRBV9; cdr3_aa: CASRGVGANVLTF
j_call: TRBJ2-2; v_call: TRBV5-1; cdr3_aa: CASSLVGNTGELFF
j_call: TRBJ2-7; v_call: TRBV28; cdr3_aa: CASSGQGTNYEQYF
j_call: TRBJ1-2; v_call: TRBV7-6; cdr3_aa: CASSLRPQQGSHGYTF
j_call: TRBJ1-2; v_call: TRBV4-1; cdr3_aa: CASSQDSLGGGYTF
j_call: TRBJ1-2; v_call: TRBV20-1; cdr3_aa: CSAIDYGYTF
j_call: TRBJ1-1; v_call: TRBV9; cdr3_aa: CASSVGAGKAMNTEAFF
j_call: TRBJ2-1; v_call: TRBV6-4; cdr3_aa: CASSDSGRSGVGQFF
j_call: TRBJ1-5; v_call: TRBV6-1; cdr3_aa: CASSEALLTANQPQHF
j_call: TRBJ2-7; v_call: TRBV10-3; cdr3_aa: CAISEMGTSGEEQYF
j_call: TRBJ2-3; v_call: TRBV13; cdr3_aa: CASSLAPVAGGTDTQYF
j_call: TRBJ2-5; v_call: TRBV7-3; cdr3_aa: CASSFSGSRETQYF
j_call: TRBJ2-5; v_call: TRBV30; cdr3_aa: CAWERWGLETQYF
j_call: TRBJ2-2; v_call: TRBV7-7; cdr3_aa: CASSPQTPTGELFF
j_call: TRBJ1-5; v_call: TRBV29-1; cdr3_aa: CSVPTSSNQPQHF
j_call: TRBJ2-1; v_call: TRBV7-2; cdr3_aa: CASSFTADEQFF
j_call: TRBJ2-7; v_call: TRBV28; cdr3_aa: CASSFPRQGGLLEQYF
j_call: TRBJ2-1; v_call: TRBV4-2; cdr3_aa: CASSQETSGGGAEQFF
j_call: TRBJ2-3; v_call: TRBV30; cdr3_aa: CAWSLGSSTDTQYF